A single sample gave rise to the 8 T cell receptor beta chains below, sequenced in a study of cytomegalovirus exposure and HLA in healthy donors (dated by TCRdb to the late 2010s). Libraries came from the immunoSEQ multiplex PCR assay. In TCRdb, the immuneACCESS table is reduced to in-frame sequences with V and J assigned. These tables do not hold every clone; where another copy was compared, an unresolved V gene accounts for under half, and the others remain unexplained. The sample records 200,000 to 250,000 clones, about 88% of which are singletons. The ten largest account for 9.5% to 15% of the sample. Sequences were obtained from PBMCs. The receptors originated from a man between 18 and 29 years old in good health and CMV-seropositive.

This CDR3 is CASSLAGTVHGYTF. The CDR3 bases are TGCGCCAGCAGCTTGGCAGGGACGGTACATGGCTACACCTTC. The genes are TRBV5-1 and TRBJ1-2; D perhaps matches TRBD1 (5 bases). The germline V gene encodes CDR1 SGHRS and CDR2 YFSETQ. V lost 0 bases to trimming and J lost 6 bases, with 12 bases between them. CDR3 length: 14 residues. The full variable domain, completed using reference TRBV5-1 and TRBJ1-2, is KAGVTQTPRYLIKTRGQQVTLSCSPISGHRSVSWYQQTPGQGLQFLFEYFSETQRNKGNFPGRFSGRQFSNSRSEMNVSTLELGDSALYLCASSLAGTVHGYTFGSGTRLTVV.

The chain links TRBV29-1 to TRBJ2-1; no clear D. Germline lookup yields CDR1 SQVTM and CDR2 ANQGSEA. V lost 6 bases to trimming and J lost 5 bases, with 14 bases between them. The CDR3 spans 13 residues. The CDR3 nucleotides read TGCAGCGTGAACGCAGACTCTGACAATGAGCAGTTCTTC. Residues: CSVNADSDNEQFF.

The chain links TRBV18 to TRBJ2-1; a weak D match, TRBD1 (5 bases). The CDR3 consists of 18 residues. Germline CDR1 and CDR2: KGHSH and LQKENI. V was shortened by 3 bases and J by 4 bases, with 22 bases between the two germline ends. The CDR3 protein is CASSPEPPTDSGYNEQFF. CDR3 sequence (DNA): TGTGCCAGCTCACCCGAACCCCCGACAGATTCTGGGTACAATGAGCAGTTCTTC. Drawing the rest from reference TRBV18 and TRBJ2-1, the complete variable domain is NAGVMQNPRHLVRRRGQEARLRCSPMKGHSHVYWYRQLPEEGLKFMVYLQKENIIDESGMPKERFSAEFPKEGPSILRIQQVVRGDSAAYFCASSPEPPTDSGYNEQFFGPGTRLTVL.

The chain recombines TRBV6-4 with TRBJ2-5, with 7 bases fitting TRBD1. Germline values: CDR1 MRHNA, CDR2 SNTAGT. The length of the CDR3 is 14 residues. J lost 6 bases, V lost 3 bases, and 7 bases had no gene match. The chain's CDR3 is CASSDFRQGKTQYF. CDR3 bases: TGTGCCAGCAGTGATTTTAGACAGGGTAAGACCCAGTACTTC.

The CDR3 bases are TGTGCCAGCAGCCCAGGGGAAAGTGGCTACACCTTC. Its protein product is CASSPGESGYTF. The V and J genes are TRBV6-6 and TRBJ1-2, with TRBD1 as a possible D gene (6 bases). Germline CDR1 and CDR2: MNHNY and SVGAGI (reference sequence). The CDR3 covers 12 residues. V shed 6 bases and J shed 7 bases, with 12 bases lying between them.

The chain combines TRBV11-2 with TRBJ1-1; 9 bases line up with TRBD1. Germline loops: CDR1 SGHAT, CDR2 FQNNGV. The CDR3 runs 14 residues. V lost 4 bases and J lost 5; bases outside the gene matches: 5. CDR3 residues: CASSSLGTGTEAFF. In nucleotides, the CDR3 is TGTGCCAGCAGCTCCTTAGGGACAGGGACTGAAGCTTTCTTT.

The CDR3 loop is CASSLVQTSLGYEQYF. The CDR3 nucleotides are TGTGCCAGCAGCCTCGTCCAGACTAGCTTGGGCTACGAGCAGTACTTC. The chain employs TRBV7-8 and TRBJ2-7; 7 bases agree with TRBD2. V dropped 5 bases and J dropped 3; count of bases not matched to a gene: 13. Germline CDR1 SGHVS, CDR2 FQNEAQ. The CDR3 runs to 16 residues.

DNA of the CDR3: TGTGCCAGCTCACCATCACCAGGTCTATCCGAGCAGTACTTC. It translates to CASSPSPGLSEQYF. The rearrangement links TRBV18 to TRBJ2-7; D uncertain. V lost 2 bases and J lost 6, with 14 bases in between. In germline, CDR1 is KGHSH, CDR2 LQKENI. There are 14 residues in the CDR3. Complete variable domain (other parts from reference TRBV18 and TRBJ2-7): NAGVMQNPRHLVRRRGQEARLRCSPMKGHSHVYWYRQLPEEGLKFMVYLQKENIIDESGMPKERFSAEFPKEGPSILRIQQVVRGDSAAYFCASSPSPGLSEQYFGPGTRLTVT.